This T cell receptor beta chain appears in the sequencing data of a study of long-term antiretroviral therapy in people with HIV. A v3.0 immunoSEQ assay was performed at survey level. This table comes from immunoSEQ multiplex PCR, and its TCRdb copy is limited to in-frame clones, with some not included. The sample lists 20,000 to 25,000 clones; around 80% were seen once. Comments on this clone: Its target is not known.

Per germline, CDR1 SGHAT and CDR2 FQNNGV. This CDR3 region has 15 residues. After removal of 5 bases from V and 1 base from J, the junction contained 5 bases not matched to a gene. General observations from the study: Blood draws took place between about 2003 and 2018 and possibly involved older ART regimens. Against controls, HIV repertoires showed narrower ranges of CDR3 length.

The V and J genes are TRBV11-2 and TRBJ2-7; 10 positions agree with TRBD1. The sequence came from a young man with HIV. The sequencing used unsorted PBMCs, collected 0.1 years before starting antiretroviral therapy. CDR3: CASSPGTGASYEQYF. The CDR3 DNA follows: TGTGCCAGCAGCCCCGGGACAGGGGCTTCCTACGAGCAGTACTTC.